This TCR beta chain was retrieved from a study of shared clonotypes between healthy human individuals (dated by TCRdb to the early 2020s). At the level of the whole study: The cohort included three men and a couple of women between 18 and 49 years of age. Per donor, three plates each were used for CD4 naive and CD4 memory, two for CD8 naive, and one for CD8 memory. To estimate repertoire size and how much clonotypes are shared between individuals, the study performed deep sequencing of blood TCR repertoires from five healthy adults. To increase sequencing depth and limit assay-specific biases, TCR repertoire library preparation and sequencing were carried out by different laboratories using diverse techniques. Per donor, leukapheresis produced somewhere between about 0.85 and 8.9 billion PBMCs.

Healthy HIV-negative adults with no recently reported acute infections or vaccinations were included as donors. All donors were Caucasian adults living in Nashville, Tennessee, USA. CD4+ T cells were enriched through magnetic negative selection, after which naive cells were positively selected on CD45RA and the remaining negative fraction served as the memory subset. Blood was obtained by leukapheresis, after which PBMCs were separated by Ficoll-Histopaque density gradient centrifugation and cryopreserved in liquid nitrogen vapor phase. Purity and quantity of every magnetically sorted T cell population were checked by analytical flow cytometry. Genomic DNA was isolated from each sorted fraction and quantified by UV absorbance on a Nanodrop 2000c. Concerning this clone itself: Its antigen target is currently unknown. Base qualities were left out, and no much larger clone turns up one base away.

The CDR3 goes from the cysteine to the phenylalanine over 14 residues. The sequence is cut down to CDR3 DNA, 42 bases in frame from base 1. For this chain, trimming is 2 bases at the V end and 3 bases at the J end, and the number of junction bases without a gene match is 2. Looking up the germline V gene (reference sequence) yields CDR1 MNHNY and CDR2 SVGAGI. Using the deep immunoSEQ assay, multiplex PCR amplified TCR CDR3 regions from genomic DNA. Genomic DNA extracted from each cell subset was distributed evenly over all wells of several immunoSEQ 96-well plates, and each plate served as one replicate. For sorted subsets, about 200 ng genomic DNA, equal to 30,000 or so T cell genomes, was loaded into each replicate PCR. The purified libraries were quantified using a Qubit 3.0 fluorometer, sized with a Bioanalyzer 2100, and then quantified again using the KAPA Library Quantification kit. Every immunoSEQ 96-well plate was sequenced on a separate single-read 150-cycle Illumina NextSeq 550 flow cell. Under the source paper's analysis protocol: The immunoSEQ output contained only junctional sequences without quality scores, so filtering could not match that applied to full-length reads. Sequences were annotated with PyIR, a Python wrapper for IgBLAST v1.9, using IMGT germline references to assign V/J genes and CDR3. Any read was removed if the V/J assignment was weak (E-value above 1e-6), the CDR3 was missing, or the read contained stop codons, out-of-frame junctions, or ambiguous translated residues. A V3J clonotype was defined by an identical inferred V gene, J gene, and CDR3 amino acid sequence. Percentage overlap between repertoires was calculated by dividing the number of shared unique clonotypes by the size of the smaller repertoire. Richness of each repertoire was evaluated using RTK rarefaction, the Chao1 estimator, and Recon v2.1 estimates of unobserved clonotypes. For all TCRbeta clonotypes obtained by the gDNA method from a few donors, generation probabilities were computed with OLGA. The source is immuneACCESS, and TCRdb retained only in-frame sequences with V and J called. Part of the clones is not carried over; for the studies checked, unresolved V genes explain less than half of this, and the remainder is unexplained. V and J calls and clone size are those listed in that table; D and trimming were worked out from the DNA. The sample records 330,000 or so clones, about 73% of which are singletons. The leading ten clones occupy roughly a tenth of the sample.

Study-wide findings and limitations: Sampling was restricted to blood, and TCR repertoires in tissues likely differ from the TCR repertoires found in blood. The genetic and exposure-history diversity represented was limited by the small number of donors. Pairwise subsampling led to the expectation that sequencing depth would affect the degree of clonotype sharing among donors. Rarefaction of sorted-subset datasets indicated incomplete sequencing despite the large sequencing depth. Naive subsets generally had larger estimated clonotype richness than memory subsets did. Sharing across a few donors was observed for approximately 5% of naive CD4, over 3% of naive CD8, over 2% of memory CD4, and less than 0.45% of memory CD8 clonotypes. Compared with non-shared clonotypes, clonotypes shared by all four sorted-subset donors had higher generation probabilities.

Sequenced: memory CD4+ T cells sorted from blood. The cell subset or site label on this specimen signifies: CD45RA-negative fraction. Recombination joined TRBV6-6 with TRBJ2-7, with TRBD2 matching 9 junction bases. The TCR was taken from a man younger than 40 in good health. CDR3 loop: CASSYQTSGYEQYF. The nucleotide sequence is TGTGCCAGCAGTTACCAGACTAGCGGCTACGAGCAGTACTTC.